The 24 T cell receptor beta chains below were found in one sample sequenced in a study of follicular helper T cells after annual influenza vaccination. Data came from immunoSEQ multiplex PCR; TCRdb stores just in-frame clones and leaves some out. The sample has about 7,800 clones, 70% to 90% seen once. Time point in this sample: 2014-2015 season, 7 days after vaccination. The sample here was CXCR5+ CD38- circulating T follicular helper cells from blood, taken 7 days after influenza vaccination. Indicated subset: circulating Tfh, non-naive CD4+CXCR5+PD-1+ (ICOS+CD38+ or ICOS-CD38-). The origin of the receptors is an adult who received the influenza vaccine.

The chain links TRBV5-1 to TRBJ2-1; D is ambiguous. The germline V and J ends were trimmed by 0 bases and 8 bases, with 15 bases remaining between them. CDR3 size: 15 residues. Germline CDR1 SGHRS, CDR2 YFSETQ. CDR3 DNA sequence: TGCGCCAGCAGCTTGGCCGGGCTGAATACCGATGAGCAGTTCTTC. It specifies CASSLAGLNTDEQFF.

This clone is a singleton in its sample. The chain links TRBV10-1 to TRBJ2-1; 12 bases match TRBD2. The CDR3 totals 16 residues. The V gene's germline CDR1 is WNHNN and CDR2 SYGVQD (reference sequence). V shed 3 bases and J 10 bases; nucleotides not matched to a gene: 10. The CDR3 loop reads CASSEGLAGGRREQFF. The CDR3 region has the DNA TGCGCCAGCAGTGAAGGTCTAGCGGGGGGGCGGAGGGAGCAGTTCTTC.

The chain recombines TRBV7-2 with TRBJ1-3; D is undetermined. Trimming shortened V by 0 bases and J by 3 bases, and 0 bases separated the two germline ends. The germline gives CDR1 SGHTA, CDR2 FQGNSA. The CDR3 extends over 12 amino acids. The CDR3 here is CASSLAGNTIYF. The DNA for the CDR3 is TGTGCCAGCAGCTTAGCTGGAAACACCATATATTTT.

The rearrangement links TRBV11-2 to TRBJ2-6; TRBD1 aligns across 7 bases. The V segment lost 0 bases and the J segment 4 bases; nucleotides outside the gene matches: 15. This CDR3 contains 20 residues. Per the germline V gene, CDR1 is SGHAT and CDR2 is FQNNGV. Written as DNA, the CDR3 is TGTGCCAGCAGCTTAGATCGGGTAGGGGGCGGGTCACCCGGGGCCAACGTCCTGACTTTC. Translated, it gives CASSLDRVGGGSPGANVLTF.

The chain uses TRBV2 and TRBJ2-7; 8 bases agree with TRBD2. This CDR3 has 14 amino acids. Germline V CDR1 and CDR2: SNHLY, FYNNEI. With V trimmed by 3 bases and J by 5 bases, 6 bases remained unmatched. CDR3 coding DNA: TGTGCCAGCAGTGAGGTCCGGGGGGGGAACGAGCAGTACTTC. Translation: CASSEVRGGNEQYF.

This clone came up once. The chain carries TRBV10-1 and TRBJ1-6, with no clear D. Trimming took 6 bases from V and 0 from J, leaving 9 bases between them. CDR3 length equals 15 residues. Germline V CDR1 and CDR2: WNHNN, SYGVQD (reference sequence). CDR3 coding DNA: TGCGCCAGCAGCCCCGAGAGCTCCTATAATTCACCCCTCCACTTT. Protein product: CASSPESSYNSPLHF.

The V gene is TRBV7-2, the J gene TRBJ2-2; weak D call: TRBD1 (6 bases). This CDR3 region has 15 residues. Germline CDR1 reads SGHTA; CDR2 reads FQGNSA. V gave up 7 bases and J gave up 8 bases, with 20 bases separating them. The CDR3 spells CASTPAPGAAGELFF. The CDR3, as DNA: TGTGCCAGCACCCCGGCTCCAGGGGCCGCAGGGGAGCTGTTTTTT.

The chain carries TRBV4-1 and TRBJ2-1, with unresolved D. CDR1 is MGHRA, CDR2 YSYEKL, per germline. V shed 1 base and J shed 0 bases, with 10 bases lying between them. The CDR3 length is 16 residues. CDR3 residues: CASSQVGRSSYNEQFF. In DNA form, the CDR3 reads TGCGCCAGCAGCCAAGTGGGTAGGAGCTCCTACAATGAGCAGTTCTTC.

This clone was counted between two and nine times. This sequence joins TRBV6-5 and TRBJ1-2; no clear D. CDR1 and CDR2 from the germline V gene are MNHEY and SVGAGI. The CDR3 sequence is 14 residues long. Trimming cost V 7 bases and J 0 bases, with 12 bases left between them. DNA for the CDR3: TGTGCCAGCAAGATTGGTGGGTCTAACTATGGCTACACCTTC. Translation gives CASKIGGSNYGYTF.

V and J are TRBV9 and TRBJ2-2, with 9 bases identical to TRBD2. V trimming: 0 bases; J trimming: 5 bases; junction bases outside the gene matches: 5. Germline V gives CDR1 SGDLS, CDR2 YYNGEE. The CDR3 contains 16 residues. CDR3 region: CASSVGWTSETGELFF. The CDR3 DNA reads TGTGCCAGCAGCGTAGGTTGGACTAGCGAAACCGGGGAGCTGTTTTTT.

This chain links TRBV29-1 with TRBJ2-5, with D tentatively TRBD1 (6 bases). V was pared by 5 bases and J by 5 bases, with 12 bases between. This CDR3 spans 12 amino acids. CDR1 and CDR2 from the germline V gene are SQVTM and ANQGSEA. In DNA form, the CDR3 reads TGCAGCGTTACCTCAGGGGTTGAGACCCAGTACTTC. Protein sequence: CSVTSGVETQYF.

This chain links TRBV6-5 with TRBJ2-3; weak D call: TRBD1 (6 bases). V dropped 8 bases and J dropped 3 bases, with 15 bases sitting between them. Germline V gene lookup returns CDR1 MNHEY and CDR2 SVGAGI. This CDR3 spans 14 amino acids. DNA of the CDR3: TGTGCCAGCTGCTGTCTGGACAGTACAGATACGCAGTATTTT. This gives the protein CASCCLDSTDTQYF.

The chain has TRBV27 and TRBJ2-7; D gene uncertain. Trimming cost V 4 bases and J 2 bases, with 12 bases left between them. The CDR3 runs to 14 residues. Germline CDR1 reads MNHEY; CDR2 reads SMNVEV (reference sequence). CDR3: CASSSNGPPYEQYF. CDR3 DNA: TGTGCCAGCAGTTCCAACGGCCCCCCCTACGAGCAGTACTTC.

This clone was counted only a few times. The rearrangement joins TRBV2 to TRBJ2-7, with D possibly TRBD1 on 6 matching bases. V lost 6 bases and J 3 bases, leaving 18 bases between the germline ends. Germline values: CDR1 SNHLY, CDR2 FYNNEI. This CDR3 comprises 15 residues. The CDR3 DNA sequence: TGTGCCAGCAGCTTGGAACAGGGTCCCCACTACGAGCAGTACTTC. It encodes CASSLEQGPHYEQYF.

The chain recombines TRBV19 with TRBJ1-2; D is ambiguous. Between the trimmed V and J ends, which lost 0 bases and 2 bases, there was a span of 13 bases. CDR1 is LNHDA and CDR2 is SQIVND in the germline V gene (reference sequence). This CDR3 is 16 amino acids long. CDR3 nucleotide sequence: TGTGCCAGTAGTATAGATGGTCGGACGGTGAACTATGGCTACACCTTC. Protein product: CASSIDGRTVNYGYTF.

The genes are TRBV28 and TRBJ2-5; D might be TRBD1 (6 bases). Germline V gene sequence: CDR1 MDHEN, CDR2 SYDVKM. This CDR3 region has 14 residues. V dropped 2 bases and J dropped 6 bases, with 13 bases sitting between them. DNA of the CDR3: TGTGCCAGCAGTTTAACACAGGGAAGGCAGACCCAGTACTTC. The encoded protein is CASSLTQGRQTQYF.

V is TRBV29-1 and J is TRBJ2-1; 11 bases are a match to TRBD2. V was clipped by 7 bases and J by 8 bases; unmatched bases: 7. There are 13 residues in the CDR3. The germline V gene has CDR1 SQVTM and CDR2 ANQGSEA. As DNA, the CDR3 is TGCAGCGGGGGACTAGCGGTGGTGGATGAGCAGTTCTTC. As protein: CSGGLAVVDEQFF.

The chain uses TRBV15 and TRBJ2-5, with unresolved D. CDR3 length equals 13 residues. The ends were cut back, 0 bases at V and 1 base at J, with 3 bases in the middle. Germline CDR1 and CDR2: LNHNV and YYDKDF (reference sequence). This CDR3 is CATSRDTQETQYF. The DNA of the CDR3 is TGTGCCACCAGCAGAGATACCCAAGAGACCCAGTACTTC.

The rearrangement joins TRBV6-1 to TRBJ1-2; possibly TRBD1 for D (5 bases). Trimming removed 8 bases from V and 8 bases from J, with 18 bases in between. CDR3 length: 13 amino acids. CDR1 and CDR2 (germline): MNHNS, SASEGT. The CDR3 DNA sequence: TGTGCCAGCGGCTTCAGGGAAGGAGACGGCTACACCTTC. Translating gives CASGFREGDGYTF.

This clone was picked up a small number of times. The chain carries TRBV21-1 and TRBJ2-7. TRBV21-1 is a listed pseudogene. CDR3 length equals 11 residues. In DNA form, the CDR3 reads TGTGCCAGCAGCAAATTGTACGAGCAGTACTTC. It encodes CASSKLYEQYF.

The V gene is TRBV5-4, the J gene TRBJ2-5, with TRBD1 as a possible D gene (6 bases). V was clipped by 4 bases and J by 1 base, with 11 bases between them. The CDR3 covers 14 residues. The germline gives CDR1 SGHNT, CDR2 YYREEE (reference sequence). This CDR3 is CASSPGQSQETQYF. CDR3 in DNA: TGTGCCAGCAGCCCAGGACAGTCCCAAGAGACCCAGTACTTC.

The J gene is TRBJ2-7, the V gene TRBV5-6; tentatively, D is TRBD1 (6 bases). This CDR3 contains 15 residues. Trimming stripped 0 bases from V and 0 bases from J, with 10 bases between. Per germline, CDR1 SGHDT and CDR2 YYEEEE. The chain's CDR3 is CASSLAGTSSYEQYF. In DNA form, the CDR3 reads TGTGCCAGCAGCTTGGCCGGGACATCCTCCTACGAGCAGTACTTC.

This clone was counted a few times. The chain uses TRBV15 and TRBJ2-5, with D tentatively TRBD1 (6 bases). This CDR3 is 16 amino acids long. From germline, CDR1 is LNHNV and CDR2 YYDKDF (reference sequence). V lost 3 bases, J lost 0 bases, and 14 bases lay in between. In DNA, the CDR3 is TGTGCCACCAGCAGTCTCCACAGACAGGACCAAGAGACCCAGTACTTC. Amino acids: CATSSLHRQDQETQYF.

The rearrangement uses TRBV28 and TRBJ1-6; TRBD1 aligns across 8 bases. The CDR3 extends over 18 amino acids. Germline V CDR1 and CDR2: MDHEN, SYDVKM. V lost 7 bases to trimming and J lost 4 bases; unmatched junction nucleotides: 15. The chain's CDR3 is CASTPPQGAYIYNSPLHF. The CDR3 coding sequence is TGTGCCAGCACCCCCCCCCAGGGGGCGTACATATATAATTCACCCCTCCACTTT.